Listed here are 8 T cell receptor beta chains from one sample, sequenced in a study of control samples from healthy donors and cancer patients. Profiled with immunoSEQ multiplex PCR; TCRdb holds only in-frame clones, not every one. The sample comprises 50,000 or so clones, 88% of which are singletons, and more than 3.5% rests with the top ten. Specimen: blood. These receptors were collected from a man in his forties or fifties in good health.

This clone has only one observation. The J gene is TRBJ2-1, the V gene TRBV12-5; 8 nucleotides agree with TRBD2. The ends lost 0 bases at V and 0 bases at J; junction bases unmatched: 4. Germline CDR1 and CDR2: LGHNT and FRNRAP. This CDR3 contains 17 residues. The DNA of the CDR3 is TGTGCTAGTGGTTTGGTAACGGGAGGGACCTCCTACAATGAGCAGTTCTTC. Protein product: CASGLVTGGTSYNEQFF.

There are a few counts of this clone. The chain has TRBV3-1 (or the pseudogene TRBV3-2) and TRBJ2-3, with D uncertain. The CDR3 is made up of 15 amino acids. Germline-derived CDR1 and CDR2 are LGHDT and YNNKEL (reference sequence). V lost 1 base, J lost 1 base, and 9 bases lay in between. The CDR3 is CASSQVGLRTDTQYF. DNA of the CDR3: TGTGCCAGCAGCCAAGTCGGGCTCCGCACAGATACGCAGTATTTT.

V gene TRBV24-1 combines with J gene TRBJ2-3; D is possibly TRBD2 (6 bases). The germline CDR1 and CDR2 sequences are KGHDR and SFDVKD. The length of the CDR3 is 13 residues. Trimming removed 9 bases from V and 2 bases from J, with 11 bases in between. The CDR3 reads CATGRGITDTQYF. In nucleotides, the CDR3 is TGTGCCACCGGGCGGGGCATCACAGATACGCAGTATTTT.

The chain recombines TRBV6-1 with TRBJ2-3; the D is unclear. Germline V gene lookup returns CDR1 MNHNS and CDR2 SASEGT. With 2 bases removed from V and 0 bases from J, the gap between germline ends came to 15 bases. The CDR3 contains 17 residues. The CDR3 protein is CASSEKSWTSSTDTQYF. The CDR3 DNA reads TGTGCCAGCAGTGAAAAATCGTGGACCTCTAGCACAGATACGCAGTATTTT.

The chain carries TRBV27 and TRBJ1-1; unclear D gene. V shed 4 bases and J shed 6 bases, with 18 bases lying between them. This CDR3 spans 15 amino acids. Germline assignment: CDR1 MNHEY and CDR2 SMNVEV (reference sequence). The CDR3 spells CASSSLPGGRAEAFF. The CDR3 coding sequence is TGTGCCAGCAGTTCCCTCCCGGGAGGGAGGGCTGAAGCTTTCTTT.

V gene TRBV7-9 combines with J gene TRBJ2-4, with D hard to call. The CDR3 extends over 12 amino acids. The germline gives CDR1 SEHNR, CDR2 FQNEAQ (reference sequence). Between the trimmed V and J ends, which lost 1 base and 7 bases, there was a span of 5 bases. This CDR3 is CASSLVGNIQYF. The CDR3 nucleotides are TGTGCCAGCAGCTTAGTAGGGAACATTCAGTACTTC.

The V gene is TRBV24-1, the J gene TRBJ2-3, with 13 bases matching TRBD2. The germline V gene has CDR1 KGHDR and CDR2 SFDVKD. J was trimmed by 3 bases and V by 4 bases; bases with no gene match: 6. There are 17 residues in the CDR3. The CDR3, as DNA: TGTGCCACCAGTGACGGGACTAGCGGGACCTTGACAGATACGCAGTATTTT. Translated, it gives CATSDGTSGTLTDTQYF.

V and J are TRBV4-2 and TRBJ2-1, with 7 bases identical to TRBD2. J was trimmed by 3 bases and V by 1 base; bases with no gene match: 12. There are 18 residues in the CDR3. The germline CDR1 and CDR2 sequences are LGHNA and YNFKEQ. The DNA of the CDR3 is TGTGCCAGCAGCCAAGTGGATGGGGAGGGCGGGAACTACAATGAGCAGTTCTTC. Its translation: CASSQVDGEGGNYNEQFF.